The 30 T cell receptor beta chains below all came from one sample that was sequenced in a study of blood T cell repertoires in COVID-19. Measured with immunoSEQ multiplex PCR; TCRdb has only the in-frame clones, and not every one. The sample comprises about 150,000 clones, approximately 86% of which are singletons, and about 4% rests with the top ten. Sample: peripheral blood. The receptor set was obtained from an older woman with active or convalescent COVID-19.

The chain recombines TRBV10-3 with TRBJ2-7, with D unresolved. V was shortened by 9 bases and J by 6 bases, with 18 bases between the two germline ends. CDR1 and CDR2 from the germline V gene are ENHRY and SYGVKD. This CDR3 comprises 13 residues. The CDR3: CAISPRLDREQYF. The CDR3, as DNA: TGTGCCATAAGTCCTCGGCTAGATCGCGAGCAGTACTTC.

V gene TRBV5-1 combines with J gene TRBJ1-4; possible D gene TRBD1, 6 bases. V lost 5 bases and J lost 0, with 11 bases in between. The length of the CDR3 is 15 residues. Germline V CDR1 and CDR2: SGHRS, YFSETQ. The CDR3 coding sequence is TGCGCCAGCAGTCAGGGGAGGGCAACTAATGAAAAACTGTTTTTT. Protein: CASSQGRATNEKLFF.

V gene TRBV2 combines with J gene TRBJ2-7; TRBD1 matches 10 bases. J was trimmed by 2 bases and V by 4 bases; bases with no gene match: 2. This CDR3 contains 14 residues. The germline V gene encodes CDR1 SNHLY and CDR2 FYNNEI. CDR3 region: CASSGTGGPYEQYF. The CDR3 nucleotides read TGTGCCAGCAGTGGGACAGGGGGACCCTACGAGCAGTACTTC.

This clone was counted a single time. The junction departs from the called germline gene at one end, perhaps through a read error. Different DNA sequences within this sample yield the same CDR3. The chain joins TRBV7-7 to TRBJ2-3, with D possibly being TRBD2 (5 bases). The germline gives CDR1 SSHAT, CDR2 FNYEAQ (reference sequence). The CDR3 sequence is 15 residues long. CDR3 loop: CASSPGLGSTDTQYF. CDR3 sequence (DNA): TGTGCTAGCAGCCCGGGATTAGGGAGCACAGATACGCAGTATTTT.

V and J are TRBV2 and TRBJ1-1; 8 bases match TRBD1. After removal of 6 bases from V and 0 bases from J, the junction contained 9 bases not matched to a gene. Germline V gene sequence: CDR1 SNHLY, CDR2 FYNNEI. The CDR3 totals 16 residues. The CDR3 DNA sequence: TGTGCCAGCAGGGGACCCGGGACAGGAATGAACACTGAAGCTTTCTTT. This translates into CASRGPGTGMNTEAFF.

The chain joins TRBV29-1 to TRBJ1-5; D is ambiguous. The CDR3 spans 12 residues. Germline CDR1 and CDR2: SQVTM and ANQGSEA. Trimming removed 7 bases from V and 0 bases from J, with 7 bases in between. The CDR3 DNA reads as TGCAGCGCGCAGGATAGCAATCAGCCCCAGCATTTT. Amino acids: CSAQDSNQPQHF.

V gene TRBV5-6 combines with J gene TRBJ2-7; TRBD1 agrees at 7 bases. Losses at the gene ends were 4 bases for V and 4 bases for J; bases not matched to a gene: 5. This CDR3 contains 13 residues. Germline V gene data show CDR1 as SGHDT and CDR2 as YYEEEE. The DNA of the CDR3 is TGTGCCAGCAGCAGACAGGGACCTTACGAGCAGTACTTC. It encodes CASSRQGPYEQYF.

The genes are TRBV5-4 and TRBJ2-7, with 7 positions matching TRBD1. J lost 1 base, V lost 0 bases, and 7 bases had no gene match. Germline V lookup: CDR1 SGHNT, CDR2 YYREEE (reference sequence). The CDR3 has 16 amino acids. The CDR3 sequence is CASSLGGGDTSYEQYF. In DNA, the CDR3 is TGTGCCAGCAGCTTGGGAGGGGGCGACACTTCCTACGAGCAGTACTTC.

This chain links TRBV5-6 with TRBJ1-6; D is possibly TRBD1 (6 bases). The germline V gene encodes CDR1 SGHDT and CDR2 YYEEEE. The V gene lost 7 bases and the J gene lost 7 bases, with 21 bases spanning the gap. CDR3 size: 16 residues. The CDR3 here is CASSFGGGHRNSPLHF. DNA for the CDR3: TGTGCCAGCTCGTTTGGGGGGGGGCATCGGAATTCACCCCTCCACTTT.

Of note for this clone: Sequence at one end of the junction differs from germline and may be a read error. The chain has TRBV11-2 and TRBJ2-7, with 9 bases matching TRBD1. This CDR3 region has 15 residues. The germline gives CDR1 SGHAT, CDR2 FQNNGV. CDR3 bases: TGTGCCAGCAGTTTAGCCGGGACAGGGATCTACGAGCAGTACTTC. This sequence encodes CASSLAGTGIYEQYF.

This clone was detected only once. V and J are TRBV6-5 and TRBJ1-1; D unclear. Germline V gene sequence: CDR1 MNHEY, CDR2 SVGAGI. CDR3 size: 15 residues. The V end lost 5 bases, the J end lost 0 bases, and 13 bases lay between the germline ends. This CDR3 is CASSPRENMNTEAFF. The CDR3 DNA reads as TGTGCCAGCAGTCCTCGGGAGAATATGAACACTGAAGCTTTCTTT.

A few counts support this clone. This chain uses TRBV19 with TRBJ1-2; 7 bases are shared with TRBD1. The germline V gene has CDR1 LNHDA and CDR2 SQIVND (reference sequence). There are 14 residues in the CDR3. V shed 4 bases, J shed 5 bases, and the junction held 7 bases outside the gene matches. In DNA, the CDR3 is TGTGCCAGTAGTAACCCCCCCAGGGGGTATGGCTACACCTTC. It yields the protein CASSNPPRGYGYTF. Variable domain in full (rest from reference TRBV19 and TRBJ1-2): DGGITQSPKYLFRKEGQNVTLSCEQNLNHDAMYWYRQDPGQGLRLIYYSQIVNDFQKGDIAEGYSVSREKKESFPLTVTSAQKNPTAFYLCASSNPPRGYGYTFGSGTRLTVV.

V is TRBV9 and J is TRBJ1-1; possibly TRBD1 for D (6 bases). Trimming took off 4 bases at V and 2 bases at J, with 15 bases between the two ends. The CDR3 has 15 residues. The V gene's germline CDR1 is SGDLS and CDR2 YYNGEE. DNA of the CDR3: TGTGCCAGCAGCCCTTCTATGGACAGAAACACTGAAGCTTTCTTT. Translation: CASSPSMDRNTEAFF.

The CDR3: CASSLQGTGNTEAFF. The CDR3 DNA sequence: TGCGCCAGCAGCCTACAGGGGACGGGGAACACTGAAGCTTTCTTT. This chain uses TRBV5-1 with TRBJ1-1, with TRBD1 matching over 7 bases. The V and J ends lost 4 bases and 1 base, in that order; junction bases with no gene match: 7. CDR1 is SGHRS, CDR2 YFSETQ, per germline. The CDR3 length is 15 residues.

This clone is a singleton in its sample. This chain uses TRBV18 with TRBJ2-5, with 8 bases matching TRBD1. The CDR3 consists of 15 residues. J gave up 1 base and V 4 bases, and 5 bases lay outside the gene matches. The germline V gene has CDR1 KGHSH and CDR2 LQKENI. CDR3 sequence: CASSLGTGGQETQYF. The CDR3 region has the DNA TGTGCCAGCTCACTTGGGACAGGAGGCCAAGAGACCCAGTACTTC.

V usage is TRBV18 and J usage is TRBJ1-6, with 9 bases identical to TRBD1. Germline CDR1 reads KGHSH; CDR2 reads LQKENI. There are 16 residues in the CDR3. J was trimmed by 6 bases and V by 2 bases; bases with no gene match: 5. Here the CDR3 DNA reads TGTGCCAGCTCACCAGCGGGACAGGGACTTAATTCACCCCTCCACTTT. This encodes CASSPAGQGLNSPLHF.

This chain links TRBV11-2 with TRBJ2-1; TRBD1 agrees at 7 bases. In germline, CDR1 is SGHAT, CDR2 FQNNGV. The junction had 8 bases not matched to a gene; V was cut back by 3 bases and J by 9 bases. The CDR3 consists of 14 residues. CDR3 sequence reads: CASSFPQGDGEQFF. The DNA of the CDR3 is TGTGCCAGCAGCTTCCCGCAGGGGGACGGTGAGCAGTTCTTC.

This clone was found once. The chain employs TRBV9 and TRBJ2-7; the D gene is possibly TRBD1 (6 bases). The CDR3 runs to 18 residues. Germline CDR1 and CDR2: SGDLS and YYNGEE. The V end lost 1 base, the J end lost 0 bases, and 20 bases lay between the germline ends. The CDR3 sequence: CASSVIQRGSGTSYEQYF. The CDR3, as DNA: TGTGCCAGCAGCGTAATTCAAAGGGGGTCTGGGACCTCCTACGAGCAGTACTTC.

This sequence joins TRBV18 and TRBJ2-3; 12 bases fit TRBD1. This CDR3 has 15 residues. The V gene end was trimmed by 10 bases and the J gene end by 5 bases; junction bases not matched to a gene: 10. The germline V gene encodes CDR1 KGHSH and CDR2 LQKENI. The CDR3 here is CATSPGQGAGDTQYF. The DNA of the CDR3 is TGTGCCACCTCCCCGGGACAGGGGGCCGGAGATACGCAGTATTTT. Complete variable domain (other parts from reference TRBV18 and TRBJ2-3): NAGVMQNPRHLVRRRGQEARLRCSPMKGHSHVYWYRQLPEEGLKFMVYLQKENIIDESGMPKERFSAEFPKEGPSILRIQQVVRGDSAAYFCATSPGQGAGDTQYFGPGTRLTVL.

The V and J genes are TRBV6-2 or TRBV6-3 and TRBJ2-5; TRBD2 might be the D (6 bases). Germline V gene sequence: CDR1 MNHEY, CDR2 SVGEGT. V lost 6 bases, J lost 5 bases, and 16 bases lay in between. This CDR3 contains 14 residues. The CDR3 spells CASSTPVGRETQYF. CDR3 bases: TGTGCCAGCAGCACACCGGTGGGGAGGGAGACCCAGTACTTC.

The chain employs TRBV25-1 and TRBJ1-2; 7 bases map to TRBD1. This CDR3 has 17 amino acids. J was trimmed by 6 bases and V by 3 bases; bases with no gene match: 16. CDR1 is MGHDK, CDR2 SYGVNS, per germline. DNA of the CDR3: TGTGCCAGCAGTGAGGTCGTAGTAGGGGGCGAAGTGAATGGCTACACCTTC. This codes for CASSEVVVGGEVNGYTF.

V and J are TRBV3-1 (or the pseudogene TRBV3-2) and TRBJ2-5; TRBD2 agrees at 10 bases. V dropped 0 bases and J dropped 13; count of bases not matched to a gene: 8. The CDR3 contains 14 residues. Germline assignment: CDR1 LGHDT and CDR2 YNNKEL (reference sequence). CDR3 in amino acids: CASSQDRASGGRYF. The CDR3 DNA reads as TGTGCCAGCAGCCAAGATAGGGCTAGCGGGGGCCGGTACTTC.

This chain connects TRBV3-1 (or the pseudogene TRBV3-2) to TRBJ1-2, with 10 bases fitting TRBD1. V trimming: 1 base; J trimming: 5 bases; junction bases outside the gene matches: 1. This CDR3 comprises 14 residues. The germline gives CDR1 LGHDT, CDR2 YNNKEL (reference sequence). In DNA, the CDR3 is TGTGCCAGCAGCCAAGGGGGACAGGGGTATGGCTACACCTTC. As protein: CASSQGGQGYGYTF.

This rearrangement joins TRBV27 to TRBJ2-5, with 12 positions matching TRBD2. Germline-derived CDR1 and CDR2 are MNHEY and SMNVEV (reference sequence). V lost 5 bases, J lost 4 bases, and 5 bases stayed unmatched. The CDR3 covers 15 residues. The CDR3: CASSTLAGGPETQYF. The CDR3 region has the DNA TGTGCCAGCAGTACCCTAGCGGGGGGGCCAGAGACCCAGTACTTC.

This chain joins TRBV5-1 and TRBJ2-1; 13 nucleotides match TRBD2. V trimming: 4 bases; J trimming: 7 bases; junction bases outside the gene matches: 5. Germline loops: CDR1 SGHRS, CDR2 YFSETQ. CDR3 length equals 15 residues. The CDR3 reads CASSETSGGVNEQFF. The DNA of the CDR3 is TGCGCCAGCAGCGAAACTAGCGGGGGGGTTAATGAGCAGTTCTTC.

V gene TRBV6-5 combines with J gene TRBJ1-4, with a tentative D call TRBD1 (6 bases). This CDR3 contains 12 residues. Trimming pared 6 bases from V and 13 bases from J, leaving 15 bases between. CDR1 is MNHEY, CDR2 SVGAGI, per germline. Here the CDR3 DNA reads TGTGCCAGCAGGCGAACGCAGGGGAGACTGTTTTTT. This sequence encodes CASRRTQGRLFF.

The rearrangement uses TRBV12-5 and TRBJ1-6; D is perhaps TRBD1 (6 bases). Trimming cost V 6 bases and J 5 bases, with 8 bases left between them. The CDR3 consists of 13 residues. Looked up from germline, CDR1 is LGHNT and CDR2 is FRNRAP. The CDR3 nucleotides are TGTGCTAGTGGGGACAGTAATAATTCACCCCTCCACTTT. Protein product: CASGDSNNSPLHF.

The V and J genes are TRBV12-5 and TRBJ1-1, with D unclear. Trimming removed 6 bases at V and 0 bases at J, with 11 bases between. Germline loops: CDR1 LGHNT, CDR2 FRNRAP. The CDR3 extends over 14 amino acids. CDR3 DNA: TGTGCTAGTGGCTACATGGCGGTGAACACTGAAGCTTTCTTT. This gives the protein CASGYMAVNTEAFF.

V is TRBV13 and J is TRBJ1-4; D is undetermined. Trimming stripped 2 bases from V and 8 bases from J, with 9 bases between. CDR1 is PRHDT and CDR2 is FYEKMQ in the germline V gene (reference sequence). The CDR3 sequence is 13 residues long. Here the CDR3 DNA reads TGTGCCAGCAGCTTAAAGGCGGGAGAAAAACTGTTTTTT. It is translated as CASSLKAGEKLFF.

The chain uses TRBV14 and TRBJ1-1; D unresolved. The CDR3 spans 12 residues. V lost 1 base to trimming and J lost 11 bases, with 11 bases between them. Germline values: CDR1 SGHDN, CDR2 FVKESK. The CDR3 coding sequence is TGTGCCAGCAGCCAAGGGATTGGGGAGGCTTTCTTT. Translated, it gives CASSQGIGEAFF.